These T cell receptor beta chains were read from a single sample in a study of blood T cell repertoires in COVID-19. Using immunoSEQ multiplex PCR, the repertoire was profiled, and TCRdb retains in-frame clones only, with some absent. The sample has about 240,000 clones; 86% are singletons. The sample taken for sequencing was peripheral blood. These receptors were taken from a man older than 75 with acute or convalescent COVID-19. Both conserved end residues are part of each CDR3. The D gene is left open where the match is weak. A row's size may be missing; if present it is once, few, many or a size class.

>once|TRBV9|NA|TRBJ2-3
CASSVVASGTNTQYF
TGTGCCAGCAGCGTAGTGGCTTCGGGAACAAATACGCAGTATTTT
>few|TRBV5-1|TRBD1|TRBJ1-4
CASSRDSRNEKLFF
TGCGCCAGCAGCCGGGACAGCAGGAATGAAAAACTGTTTTTT
>NA|TRBV5-6|NA|TRBJ1-1
CASSLPSLTNAEAFF
TGTGCCAGCAGCTTACCCAGCCTGACTAACGCTGAAGCTTTCTTT
>NA|TRBV7-2|TRBD2|TRBJ2-1
CASTPERGSYNEQFF
TGTGCCAGCACCCCCGAGCGGGGCAGCTACAATGAGCAGTTCTTC
>NA|TRBV7-9|TRBD2|TRBJ2-1
CASSLAGSGGALFF
TGTGCCAGCAGCTTAGCGGGTAGCGGGGGGGCTTTGTTCTTC
>NA|TRBV10-1|TRBD1|TRBJ2-7
CASSEGGQGLREQYF
TGCGCCAGCAGTGAGGGGGGACAGGGTCTGAGGGAGCAGTACTTC
>NA|TRBV5-1|TRBD1|TRBJ2-2
CASCLGTGGAGTGELFF
TGCGCCAGCTGCTTGGGGACAGGGGGCGCGGGGACCGGGGAGCTGTTTTTT
>NA|TRBV5-6|TRBD1|TRBJ2-2
CASANRGLAGELFF
TGTGCCAGCGCAAACAGGGGGCTTGCCGGGGAGCTGTTTTTT
>NA|TRBV6-5|NA|TRBJ2-5
CASREGGGRETQYF
TGTGCCAGCAGGGAGGGGGGGGGCCGAGAGACCCAGTACTTC
>once|TRBV10-2|TRBD1|TRBJ1-4
CASSGQGATNEKLFF
TGCGCCAGCAGTGGACAGGGTGCAACTAATGAAAAACTGTTTTTT
>NA|TRBV2|TRBD1|TRBJ1-1
CASLDRVNTEAFF
TGTGCCAGCTTGGACAGGGTGAACACTGAAGCTTTCTTT
>NA|TRBV5-1|NA|TRBJ2-1
CASSYDQGEQFF
TGCGCCAGCAGCTATGATCAGGGGGAGCAGTTCTTC
>NA|TRBV28|TRBD1|TRBJ1-5
CASREGTGGNQPQHF
TGTGCCAGCAGGGAGGGGACAGGGGGGAATCAGCCCCAGCATTTT
>NA|TRBV28|NA|TRBJ2-5
CASSSVLETQYF
TGTGCCAGCAGTTCGGTTTTGGAGACCCAGTACTTC
>NA|TRBV24-1|TRBD2|TRBJ2-1
CATSDPPGGRNRRGNEQFF
TGTGCCACCAGTGATCCCCCCGGGGGGAGAAACCGACGGGGGAATGAGCAGTTCTTC
>NA|TRBV6-4|TRBD2|TRBJ2-7
CASTPPGTSGRAYEQYF
TGTGCCAGCACACCCCCCGGGACTAGCGGGAGGGCCTACGAGCAGTACTTC